Following are 20 T cell receptor beta chains from one sample sequenced in a study of shared clonotypes between healthy human individuals. Produced via immunoSEQ multiplex PCR; TCRdb's table is partial and in-frame only. Among about 1.5 million clones listed, more than 95% were seen once. The sample taken for sequencing was naive CD4+ T cells sorted from blood. Subset described: CD45RA+ positively selected. The source of these receptors is a young man in good health.

This clone has a single count. The rearrangement joins TRBV9 to TRBJ2-1, with TRBD1 matching 9 bases. The germline gives CDR1 SGDLS, CDR2 YYNGEE. This CDR3 region has 17 residues. The V segment lost 0 bases and the J segment 0 bases; nucleotides outside the gene matches: 4. The CDR3, as DNA: TGTGCCAGCAGCGTAGAGCCGGACAGGGGCTCCTACAATGAGCAGTTCTTC. Its translation is CASSVEPDRGSYNEQFF. Complete variable domain (other parts from reference TRBV9 and TRBJ2-1): DSGVTQTPKHLITATGQRVTLRCSPRSGDLSVYWYQQSLDQGLQFLIQYYNGEERAKGNILERFSAQQFPDLHSELNLSSLELGDSALYFCASSVEPDRGSYNEQFFGPGTRLTVL.

The chain uses TRBV9 and TRBJ2-7; 7 nucleotides agree with TRBD2. V lost 4 bases to trimming and J lost 1 base; unmatched junction nucleotides: 5. From germline, CDR1 is SGDLS and CDR2 YYNGEE. The CDR3 runs 14 residues. CDR3 nucleotides: TGTGCCAGCAGCAAAAGCGGGATTTCCTACGAGCAGTACTTC. Translation: CASSKSGISYEQYF.

The DNA of the CDR3 is TGCGCCAGCAGCTTGGATCGGACAGACTACCAAGAGACCCAGTACTTC. Its protein is CASSLDRTDYQETQYF. This sequence joins TRBV5-1 and TRBJ2-5; a weak D match, TRBD1 (6 bases). Trimming left V 0 bases short and J 0 bases short, with 12 bases between. The CDR3 extends over 16 amino acids. Per germline, CDR1 SGHRS and CDR2 YFSETQ. Variable domain in full (rest from reference TRBV5-1 and TRBJ2-5): KAGVTQTPRYLIKTRGQQVTLSCSPISGHRSVSWYQQTPGQGLQFLFEYFSETQRNKGNFPGRFSGRQFSNSRSEMNVSTLELGDSALYLCASSLDRTDYQETQYFGPGTRLLVL.

This sequence joins TRBV11-3 and TRBJ2-5; the match to TRBD2 covers 7 bases. Trimming removed 1 base from V and 1 base from J; junction bases left unmatched: 6. Germline CDR1 reads SGHNT; CDR2 reads YENEEA. The CDR3 covers 16 residues. This CDR3 reads CASSLGRREIQETQYF. CDR3 in DNA: TGTGCCAGCAGCTTAGGTCGGCGGGAGATCCAAGAGACCCAGTACTTC.

This clone was seen once. DNA for the CDR3: TGTGCCAGCGAGACCGGGCCGGGGAACACTGAAGCTTTCTTT. It codes for CASETGPGNTEAFF. The rearrangement joins TRBV2 to TRBJ1-1; D call uncertain. V was shortened by 8 bases and J by 1 base, with 14 bases between the two germline ends. The CDR3 length is 14 residues. CDR1 and CDR2 (germline): SNHLY, FYNNEI.

The J gene is TRBJ2-7, the V gene TRBV7-2; D is ambiguous. The CDR3 runs 12 residues. Trimming left V 5 bases short and J 6 bases short, with 11 bases between. Looked up from germline, CDR1 is SGHTA and CDR2 is FQGNSA. CDR3 in DNA: TGTGCCAGCAGCCCCTCGGTCCGCGAGCAGTACTTC. This gives the protein CASSPSVREQYF.

The chain carries TRBV6-5 and TRBJ2-1, with D uncertain. The CDR3 loop spans 15 amino acids. Germline lookup yields CDR1 MNHEY and CDR2 SVGAGI. Trimming shortened V by 6 bases and J by 3 bases, and 15 bases separated the two germline ends. The CDR3: CASRLSGAIYNEQFF. CDR3 DNA sequence: TGTGCCAGCAGGTTATCAGGAGCTATCTACAATGAGCAGTTCTTC.

This chain links TRBV28 with TRBJ1-4; TRBD1 matches 11 bases. This CDR3 is built from 17 residues. Unmatched junction bases numbered 10, after V lost 10 bases and J lost 0 bases. The V gene's germline CDR1 is MDHEN and CDR2 SYDVKM. CDR3 DNA: TGTGCCACCCATTCGGACAGGGGGCGTGCAACTAATGAAAAACTGTTTTTT. Translated: CATHSDRGRATNEKLFF. Variable domain in full (rest from reference TRBV28 and TRBJ1-4): DVKVTQSSRYLVKRTGEKVFLECVQDMDHENMFWYRQDPGLGLRLIYFSYDVKMKEKGDIPEGYSVSREKKERFSLILESASTNQTSMYLCATHSDRGRATNEKLFFGSGTQLSVL.

The chain combines TRBV11-2 with TRBJ2-7; 8 nucleotides align to TRBD2. The CDR3 sequence is 16 residues long. The V gene end was trimmed by 5 bases and the J gene end by 3 bases; junction bases not matched to a gene: 12. Per the germline V gene, CDR1 is SGHAT and CDR2 is FQNNGV. CDR3: CASSTWGGTSLYEQYF. DNA for the CDR3: TGTGCCAGCAGCACCTGGGGGGGGACTAGTCTCTACGAGCAGTACTTC. The full variable domain, completed using reference TRBV11-2 and TRBJ2-7, is EAGVAQSPRYKIIEKRQSVAFWCNPISGHATLYWYQQILGQGPKLLIQFQNNGVVDDSQLPKDRFSAERLKGVDSTLKIQPAKLEDSAVYLCASSTWGGTSLYEQYFGPGTRLTVT.

This clone was recorded once. The chain combines TRBV5-1 with TRBJ2-2; no firm D call. CDR1 and CDR2 from the germline V gene are SGHRS and YFSETQ. V lost 4 bases, J lost 5 bases, and 24 bases lay in between. The CDR3 is 18 amino acids. Written as DNA, the CDR3 is TGCGCCAGCAGCCTAATCCGGGCGAGCAACTTGGGGACCGGGGAGCTGTTTTTT. Translation gives CASSLIRASNLGTGELFF.

The chain joins TRBV7-2 to TRBJ2-7, with D possibly TRBD2 on 6 matching bases. The V end was cut by 5 bases, the J end by 4 bases, with 12 bases between. This CDR3 is built from 13 residues. Germline loops: CDR1 SGHTA, CDR2 FQGNSA. In DNA, the CDR3 is TGTGCCAGCAGCCCCGGGGGTCCATACGAGCAGTACTTC. Protein: CASSPGGPYEQYF.

The chain has TRBV19 and TRBJ2-1; 12 positions match TRBD1. The junction had 8 bases not matched to a gene; V was cut back by 9 bases and J by 5 bases. The CDR3 extends over 15 amino acids. Germline CDR1 reads LNHDA; CDR2 reads SQIVND (reference sequence). As DNA, the CDR3 is TGTGCCAGCAGCAGGGACAGGGGGCCCAACAATGAGCAGTTCTTC. It is translated as CASSRDRGPNNEQFF.

This clone was recorded once. J is TRBJ1-2 and V is TRBV11-2; TRBD1 might be the D (5 bases). The CDR3 has 16 amino acids. Germline V gene lookup returns CDR1 SGHAT and CDR2 FQNNGV. Trimming shortened V by 1 base and J by 4 bases, and 16 bases separated the two germline ends. Here the CDR3 DNA reads TGTGCCAGCAGCTTAGTGCAGGAAATTACAGGCTATGGCTACACCTTC. It codes for CASSLVQEITGYGYTF.

The rearrangement uses TRBV19 and TRBJ2-2; 11 positions match TRBD2. The CDR3 is 17 residues long. J lost 0 bases, V lost 7 bases, and 7 bases had no gene match. Germline CDR1 is LNHDA and CDR2 is SQIVND (reference sequence). The CDR3 spells CASKYLAGGSNTGELFF. CDR3 bases: TGTGCCAGTAAATATTTAGCGGGAGGGTCGAACACCGGGGAGCTGTTTTTT.

This chain joins TRBV5-4 and TRBJ2-7; a weak D match, TRBD2 (5 bases). Germline CDR1 reads SGHNT; CDR2 reads YYREEE (reference sequence). The CDR3 is 16 amino acids. V was clipped by 4 bases and J by 3 bases, with 20 bases between them. This CDR3 reads CASSNLISDPLYEQYF. CDR3 DNA: TGTGCCAGCAGCAATTTAATTAGCGATCCCCTCTACGAGCAGTACTTC.

The chain recombines TRBV6-5 with TRBJ2-7; 11 nucleotides match TRBD2. Germline V CDR1 and CDR2: MNHEY, SVGAGI. The CDR3 covers 14 residues. Losses at the gene ends were 2 bases for V and 6 bases for J; bases not matched to a gene: 3. This chain's CDR3 is CASSYTSGSLEQYF. As DNA, the CDR3 is TGTGCCAGCAGTTACACTAGCGGGAGCCTCGAGCAGTACTTC.

The chain couples TRBV18 to TRBJ2-1, with 8 bases aligning to TRBD2. V was pared by 4 bases and J by 1 base, with 6 bases of the junction left unmatched. Germline V CDR1 and CDR2: KGHSH, LQKENI. This CDR3 has 16 amino acids. The CDR3 is CASSHQAGVSYNEQFF. The CDR3 DNA sequence: TGTGCCAGCTCACATCAAGCGGGAGTATCCTACAATGAGCAGTTCTTC.

The rearrangement joins TRBV6-6 to TRBJ2-7; the D gene is possibly TRBD2 (6 bases). This CDR3 region has 14 residues. Trimming left V 6 bases short and J 1 base short, with 13 bases between. In germline, CDR1 is MNHNY, CDR2 SVGAGI (reference sequence). In DNA form, the CDR3 reads TGTGCCAGCAGGACTAGTGCAAAGTCCTACGAGCAGTACTTC. This translates into CASRTSAKSYEQYF.

The chain carries TRBV29-1 and TRBJ2-7; D gene unclear. Germline values: CDR1 SQVTM, CDR2 ANQGSEA. V shed 4 bases and J shed 6 bases, with 10 bases lying between them. The CDR3 extends over 11 amino acids. The CDR3 nucleotides are TGCAGCGTTGTGCCCCCAGGCGAGCAGTACTTC. Residues: CSVVPPGEQYF.

A single count supports this clone. The chain combines TRBV18 with TRBJ2-1; D remains ambiguous. V lost 4 bases and J lost 4, with 5 bases in between. The CDR3 covers 12 residues. Germline V CDR1 and CDR2: KGHSH, LQKENI. CDR3 sequence: CASSREYNEQFF. The CDR3 DNA reads as TGTGCCAGCTCACGTGAGTACAATGAGCAGTTCTTC.